A selection of T cell receptor beta chains follows, all from one sample in a study of blood T cell repertoires in COVID-19. The protocol was immunoSEQ multiplex PCR, while the TCRdb copy is restricted to in-frame clones and leaves out a portion. The sample carries 200,000 to 250,000 clones, around 82% recorded once. Sequencing was done on a sample of peripheral blood. The origin of the receptors is a woman aged 25 to 39 who had recovered from COVID-19. Each CDR3 is given with its conserved first and last residue. Fields, in order: D gene, clone size, V gene, J gene, CDR3 protein, CDR3 DNA. A D gene is named only where the DNA matches it firmly. Size values are once, few and many counts, or a class for expanded clones, and some rows have none.

TRBD2	NA	TRBV7-3	TRBJ2-3	CASSSGLAGGPDTQYF	TGTGCCAGCAGCTCCGGACTAGCGGGAGGGCCAGATACGCAGTATTTT
TRBD2	NA	TRBV2	TRBJ2-3	CSLSSPGLAGGPDTQYF	TGCTCACTTTCTTCCCCGGGACTAGCGGGAGGGCCAGATACGCAGTATTTT
NA	once	TRBV29-1	TRBJ1-1	CSVSLNRNTEAFF	TGCAGCGTTTCACTGAACAGGAACACTGAAGCTTTCTTT
TRBD1	NA	TRBV30	TRBJ1-4	CAWTPDRAGKLFF	TGTGCCTGGACCCCGGACAGGGCAGGAAAACTGTTTTTT
NA	once	TRBV19	TRBJ2-2	CASSIWGRGELFF	TGTGCCAGTAGTATCTGGGGCAGGGGGGAGCTGTTTTTT
TRBD1	NA	TRBV19	TRBJ1-5	CASSYEGTGSQPQHF	TGTGCCAGTAGCTACGAGGGGACAGGGAGTCAGCCCCAGCATTTT
NA	NA	TRBV6-5	TRBJ2-1	CASSYSGGDSYNEQFF	TGTGCCAGCAGTTACTCTGGCGGAGACTCCTACAATGAGCAGTTCTTC
TRBD1	NA	TRBV28	TRBJ1-1	CASRVGTATNTEAFF	TGTGCCAGCAGAGTCGGGACAGCGACGAACACTGAAGCTTTCTTT
NA	NA	TRBV7-9	TRBJ2-3	CASSLAGVSADTQYF	TGTGCCAGCAGCTTAGCAGGCGTTAGCGCAGATACGCAGTATTTT
NA	NA	TRBV2	TRBJ2-7	CASSVSGAGAPEAQYF	TGTGCCAGCAGTGTGTCGGGGGCGGGAGCGCCAGAGGCGCAGTACTTC
TRBD2	NA	TRBV9	TRBJ2-2	CASSSTSGTGELFF	TGTGCCAGCAGCTCGACTAGCGGGACCGGGGAGCTGTTTTTT
TRBD2	NA	TRBV11-2	TRBJ2-1	CASSWTSGSHNEQFF	TGTGCCAGCAGTTGGACTAGCGGGAGCCACAATGAGCAGTTCTTC
NA	NA	TRBV5-6	TRBJ2-5	CASSSAGMVETQYF	TGTGCCAGCAGCTCTGCAGGGATGGTGGAGACCCAGTACTTC
TRBD2	NA	TRBV2	TRBJ2-1	CASSVGTSANEQFF	TGTGCCAGCAGTGTCGGGACTAGTGCCAATGAGCAGTTCTTC
NA	NA	TRBV7-6	TRBJ2-7	CASSGGHTYEQYF	TGTGCCAGCAGCGGGGGACATACCTACGAGCAGTACTTC
TRBD1	NA	TRBV9	TRBJ1-4	CASSVSGGSEKLFF	TGTGCCAGCAGCGTATCAGGGGGTAGCGAAAAACTGTTTTTT
NA	few	TRBV5-1	TRBJ2-7	CASSVGQEGWYEQYF	TGCGCCAGCAGCGTAGGACAAGAAGGCTGGTACGAGCAGTACTTC
TRBD2	few	TRBV2	TRBJ2-5	CASGLAGGEGTQYF	TGTGCCAGCGGTTTAGCGGGAGGGGAGGGGACCCAGTACTTC
TRBD2	few	TRBV2	TRBJ2-1	CASSTSGYNEQFF	TGTGCCAGCAGTACTAGCGGCTACAATGAGCAGTTCTTC
NA	NA	TRBV7-8	TRBJ1-1	CASSSGLVIEAFF	TGTGCCAGCAGCTCGGGACTTGTAATTGAAGCTTTCTTT
NA	NA	TRBV11-1	TRBJ2-1	CASSLAGLYNEQFF	TGTGCCAGCAGCTTAGCCGGACTATACAATGAGCAGTTCTTC
TRBD2	NA	TRBV18	TRBJ2-2	CASSGLAVNTGELFF	TGTGCCAGCTCGGGACTAGCGGTAAACACCGGGGAGCTGTTTTTT